One sample yielded the 26 T cell receptor beta chains listed below, sequenced in a study of T cells in Graves' hyperthyroidism and ophthalmopathy. What was amplified from RNA transcripts were TCR beta CDR3 regions. The TCR CDR3 was amplified in a first-round RT-PCR using the HTBI primer set. TCRdb analysed the multiplex PCR reads with MiXCR anew, one entry per CDR3 protein. The table includes approximately 300,000 distinct CDR3 sequences, over 15% detected once. The sample was blood. The receptors here all came from a woman in her fifties or sixties with Graves' ophthalmopathy.

There are many counts of this clonotype. This chain uses TRBV15 with TRBJ1-2; 9 bases align to TRBD1. This CDR3 is 13 amino acids long. Germline V gives CDR1 LNHNV, CDR2 YYDKDF (reference sequence). V shed 5 bases and J 5 bases; nucleotides not matched to a gene: 3. In DNA, the CDR3 is TGTGCCACCAGCCACAGGGGGCTGTATGGCTACACCTTC. This gives the protein CATSHRGLYGYTF.

J is TRBJ1-2 and V is TRBV27; D is unclear. The germline gives CDR1 MNHEY, CDR2 SMNVEV (reference sequence). This CDR3 contains 14 residues. Trimming took off 0 bases at V and 4 bases at J, with 9 bases between the two ends. The CDR3 protein is CASSLSHGGYGYTF. Here the CDR3 DNA reads TGTGCCAGCAGTTTATCCCACGGAGGCTATGGCTACACCTTC.

This clonotype was counted a few times. CDR3 in DNA: TGCGCCAGCAGCCAGACAGGGATCCATGGGACCCAGTACTTC. Amino acid sequence: CASSQTGIHGTQYF. The genes are TRBV4-1 and TRBJ2-5, with TRBD1 matching 7 bases. The J segment lost 7 bases and the V segment lost 3 bases, leaving 8 bases of the junction unmatched. The CDR3 spans 14 residues. The germline CDR1 and CDR2 sequences are MGHRA and YSYEKL.

This clonotype was observed many times. V usage is TRBV13 and J usage is TRBJ2-7, with D maybe TRBD1 (5 bases). Germline V gene sequence: CDR1 PRHDT, CDR2 FYEKMQ (reference sequence). The V end was cut by 3 bases, the J end by 5 bases, with 11 bases between. This CDR3 comprises 13 residues. CDR3 bases: TGTGCCAGCAGCTTTCTACAGGTCGACGAGCAGTACTTC. Its translation is CASSFLQVDEQYF.

This clonotype was detected many times. The chain is built from TRBV10-3 and TRBJ2-3; D not certain. The germline gives CDR1 ENHRY, CDR2 SYGVKD. This CDR3 contains 14 residues. V was clipped by 3 bases and J by 2 bases, with 9 bases between them. This CDR3 reads CAISDGGNTDTQYF. The CDR3 DNA reads TGTGCCATCAGTGACGGCGGAAACACAGATACGCAGTATTTT.

This clonotype was observed a few times. The chain recombines TRBV7-9 with TRBJ2-2, with unresolved D. This CDR3 is 15 amino acids long. V was shortened by 5 bases and J by 1 base, with 11 bases between the two germline ends. Germline V CDR1 and CDR2: SEHNR, FQNEAQ (reference sequence). CDR3 DNA: TGTGCCAGCAGCATTTTAAACAAGAACACCGGGGAGCTGTTTTTT. Translation: CASSILNKNTGELFF.

CDR3 in DNA: TGTGCCAGCAGTTACGGACAGGGTCTGTGGTATGGCTACACCTTC. Translated, it gives CASSYGQGLWYGYTF. The chain joins TRBV6-2 or TRBV6-3 to TRBJ1-2, with 8 positions matching TRBD1. The length of the CDR3 is 15 residues. Germline V gives CDR1 MNHEY, CDR2 SVGEGT. Trimming removed 2 bases from V and 5 bases from J; junction bases left unmatched: 7.

This clonotype was observed at least ten times. The chain carries TRBV12-3 or TRBV12-4 and TRBJ2-1, with D possibly being TRBD2 (6 bases). V dropped 4 bases and J dropped 4 bases, with 11 bases sitting between them. The CDR3 consists of 14 residues. CDR3 sequence (DNA): TGTGCCAGCAGTTGGTCCCGGGGGTACAATGAGCAGTTCTTC. Translated, it gives CASSWSRGYNEQFF.

This clonotype was seen a handful of times. The genes are TRBV10-3 and TRBJ2-5; no definite D call. The CDR3 length is 13 residues. Germline CDR1 and CDR2: ENHRY and SYGVKD. The V end was cut by 5 bases, the J end by 2 bases, with 9 bases between. The CDR3 loop is CAISPRAQETQYF. CDR3 in DNA: TGTGCCATCAGTCCTAGGGCACAAGAGACCCAGTACTTC.

CDR3 sequence: CASSVLVTDYNEQFF. Written as DNA, the CDR3 is TGTGCCAGCAGCGTCCTCGTGACAGACTACAATGAGCAGTTCTTC. The V gene is TRBV9, the J gene TRBJ2-1; possible D gene TRBD1, 5 bases. CDR3 size: 15 residues. V was pared by 2 bases and J by 3 bases, with 12 bases between. Germline-derived CDR1 and CDR2 are SGDLS and YYNGEE.

This clonotype was seen at least ten times. The V gene is TRBV28, the J gene TRBJ2-5; 7 nucleotides line up with TRBD2. Germline-derived CDR1 and CDR2 are MDHEN and SYDVKM. V lost 2 bases to trimming and J lost 5 bases; unmatched junction nucleotides: 11. The CDR3 is 16 residues long. CDR3 DNA sequence: TGTGCCAGCAGTTTAGTTCGGGCGAGCGGGGAGGAGACCCAGTACTTC. Amino acids: CASSLVRASGEETQYF.

This clonotype was counted many times. The chain employs TRBV7-2 and TRBJ2-7; D is uncertain. This CDR3 has 12 residues. V was clipped by 6 bases and J by 4 bases, with 10 bases between them. Germline CDR1 reads SGHTA; CDR2 reads FQGNSA. The CDR3 loop reads CASSRTAYEQYF. CDR3 DNA sequence: TGTGCCAGCAGTAGAACGGCGTACGAGCAGTACTTC.

This clonotype came up many times. The chain recombines TRBV2 with TRBJ1-1; D remains unclear. The V gene's germline CDR1 is SNHLY and CDR2 FYNNEI. The germline V and J ends were trimmed by 1 base and 5 bases, with 11 bases remaining between them. The CDR3 runs 14 residues. The CDR3 DNA sequence: TGTGCCAGCAGTGAAGGTGGGGTTCGGACTGAAGCTTTCTTT. It yields the protein CASSEGGVRTEAFF.

At least ten counts were recorded for this clonotype. The chain joins TRBV5-8 to TRBJ2-2; D gene uncertain. CDR1 is SGHTS, CDR2 YDEGEE, per germline. This CDR3 is built from 13 residues. The ends were cut back, 4 bases at V and 8 bases at J, with 12 bases in the middle. CDR3 sequence reads: CASSQYDSGELFF. The CDR3 DNA follows: TGTGCCAGCAGCCAATACGACTCTGGGGAGCTGTTTTTT.

This clonotype was seen repeatedly, ten times or more. The chain combines TRBV10-3 with TRBJ2-2, with 8 bases aligning to TRBD1. The CDR3 has 15 amino acids. Germline V CDR1 and CDR2: ENHRY, SYGVKD. V lost 6 bases, J lost 1 base, and 4 bases stayed unmatched. The chain's CDR3 is CAIRAGTGNTGELFF. The CDR3 region has the DNA TGTGCCATCAGGGCCGGGACAGGGAACACCGGGGAGCTGTTTTTT.

In this sample, this clonotype turned up many times. The chain links TRBV5-1 to TRBJ2-3; TRBD1 is a possible D gene (6 bases). The germline V gene has CDR1 SGHRS and CDR2 YFSETQ. Trimming cost V 4 bases and J 1 base, with 10 bases left between them. The length of the CDR3 is 14 residues. CDR3 in DNA: TGCGCCAGCAGCCCCGCAGGGGGCACAGATACGCAGTATTTT. Translated, it gives CASSPAGGTDTQYF.

The sample holds many counts of this clonotype. The J gene is TRBJ2-3, the V gene TRBV5-1; D not resolved. This CDR3 contains 14 residues. V lost 0 bases to trimming and J lost 2 bases, with 7 bases between them. Germline CDR1 and CDR2: SGHRS and YFSETQ. The CDR3 DNA reads TGCGCCAGCAGCTTGGAAGGGTACACAGATACGCAGTATTTT. This codes for CASSLEGYTDTQYF.

The CDR3 protein is CASSPPSPLQVMNTEAFF. The DNA of the CDR3 is TGTGCCAGCAGTCCGCCCAGCCCCCTACAGGTAATGAACACTGAAGCTTTCTTT. V gene TRBV12-3 or TRBV12-4 combines with J gene TRBJ1-1; D is perhaps TRBD1 (5 bases). Trimming removed 5 bases at V and 0 bases at J, with 22 bases between. This CDR3 comprises 18 residues.

The rearrangement joins TRBV27 to TRBJ2-6; D is ambiguous. CDR1 MNHEY and CDR2 SMNVEV come from the germline V gene (reference sequence). The CDR3 covers 15 residues. With 4 bases removed from V and 0 bases from J, the gap between germline ends came to 7 bases. The CDR3 DNA reads as TGTGCCAGCAGTTCACCGCCCTCTGGGGCCAACGTCCTGACTTTC. Its protein product is CASSSPPSGANVLTF.

The V gene is TRBV9, the J gene TRBJ1-3; unclear D gene. This CDR3 comprises 15 residues. Trimming shortened V by 0 bases and J by 0 bases, and 7 bases separated the two germline ends. Germline values: CDR1 SGDLS, CDR2 YYNGEE. CDR3 coding DNA: TGTGCCAGCAGCGTAGGTCAGAGCTCTGGAAACACCATATATTTT. Translating it yields CASSVGQSSGNTIYF.

As for this clonotype: It may be a read error: a sequence one base away is much more abundant. The chain uses TRBV2 and TRBJ2-1; 7 nucleotides align to TRBD1. There are 15 residues in the CDR3. Per the germline V gene, CDR1 is SNHLY and CDR2 is FYNNEI. The CDR3: CASSERQGPYDEQFF. The CDR3 DNA reads TGTGCCAGCAGTGAGCGACAGGGACCCTACGATGAGCAGTTCTTC.

The chain recombines TRBV9 with TRBJ1-4, with no clear D. The CDR3 has 17 residues. CDR1 and CDR2 from the germline V gene are SGDLS and YYNGEE. V was clipped by 0 bases and J by 0 bases, with 12 bases between them. The CDR3 bases are TGTGCCAGCAGCGTAGGTTTCGGAAAAGCAACTAATGAAAAACTGTTTTTT. Residues: CASSVGFGKATNEKLFF.

The sample holds many counts of this clonotype. The J gene is TRBJ1-1, the V gene TRBV18; 7 positions match TRBD1. The J segment lost 0 bases and the V segment lost 4 bases, leaving 2 bases of the junction unmatched. Germline CDR1 KGHSH, CDR2 LQKENI. The CDR3 consists of 14 residues. The CDR3, as DNA: TGTGCCAGCTCACGCGGACAGGTGAACACTGAAGCTTTCTTT. Amino acid sequence: CASSRGQVNTEAFF.

This clonotype was seen a handful of times. V gene TRBV6-2 or TRBV6-3 combines with J gene TRBJ2-7, with D uncertain. Per the germline V gene, CDR1 is MNHEY and CDR2 is SVGEGT. The CDR3 consists of 13 residues. V was cut by 8 bases and J by 6 bases, with 17 bases left in between. DNA of the CDR3: TGTGCCAGCCTACTCAACCCGACCAGCGAGCAGTACTTC. Its protein is CASLLNPTSEQYF.

This clonotype has at least ten counts. The CDR3 region has the DNA TGTGCCAGCAGTTTGAACACGGGTGAAGCTTTCTTT. It encodes CASSLNTGEAFF. This rearrangement joins TRBV28 to TRBJ1-1; D gene unclear. CDR3 length equals 12 residues. Germline V CDR1 and CDR2: MDHEN, SYDVKM. Trimming pared 3 bases from V and 7 bases from J, leaving 9 bases between.

This clonotype was detected a few times. The V and J genes are TRBV10-3 and TRBJ2-2, with D possibly TRBD2 on 5 matching bases. The CDR3 sequence is 12 residues long. The germline CDR1 and CDR2 sequences are ENHRY and SYGVKD. Trimming left V 9 bases short and J 0 bases short, with 5 bases between. The CDR3 region has the DNA TGTGCCATGGGAGCGAACACCGGGGAGCTGTTTTTT. Translation gives CAMGANTGELFF.